Presented here are 6 T cell receptor beta chains from one specimen sequenced in a study of T-cell memory formation after mild COVID-19. TCRdb fed the 5' RACE reads into MiXCR, producing one record per CDR3 protein. The sample comprises 250,000 or so distinct CDR3 sequences, roughly 18% of which are singletons, and about 23% rests with the top ten. Sequencing was carried out using PBMCs or a T cell subset sorted from them (not recorded which). Receptors were obtained from a man aged 18 to 30 who had mild COVID-19 (a few samples of this study predate the infection). Cell type and time point are not known.

The rearrangement joins TRBV7-9 to TRBJ1-4; D gene ambiguous. The V gene's germline CDR1 is SEHNR and CDR2 FQNEAQ (reference sequence). The CDR3 length is 17 residues. The germline V and J ends were trimmed by 5 bases and 0 bases, with 16 bases remaining between them. The CDR3 loop reads CASSPVRLHATNEKLFF. The CDR3 DNA follows: TGTGCCAGCAGCCCCGTCAGGCTCCACGCAACTAATGAAAAACTGTTTTTT.

In its sample, this clonotype was seen a few times. This rearrangement joins TRBV9 to TRBJ1-2; 8 bases map to TRBD1. Looked up from germline, CDR1 is SGDLS and CDR2 is YYNGEE. The CDR3 spans 14 residues. Germline trimming cut 2 bases from V and 2 bases from J; bases unmatched to any gene: 2. The CDR3 protein is CASSVGTGNYGYTF. DNA for the CDR3: TGTGCCAGCAGCGTTGGGACAGGAAACTATGGCTACACCTTC.

This clonotype came up a few times. This rearrangement joins TRBV10-1 to TRBJ2-5, with D uncertain. Germline assignment: CDR1 WNHNN and CDR2 SYGVQD (reference sequence). V lost 4 bases and J 4 bases, leaving 7 bases between the germline ends. This CDR3 spans 12 amino acids. The CDR3, as DNA: TGCGCCAGCAGTGGTTCGGGAGAGACCCAGTACTTC. Amino acid sequence: CASSGSGETQYF.

This clonotype turned up a few times. The rearrangement joins TRBV4-1 to TRBJ2-6; D gene uncertain. CDR1 MGHRA and CDR2 YSYEKL come from the germline V gene. This CDR3 is built from 13 residues. V lost 0 bases to trimming and J lost 13 bases, with 10 bases between them. The DNA for the CDR3 is TGCGCCAGCAGCCAAGAACCGCACCGGGTCCTGACTTTC. This sequence encodes CASSQEPHRVLTF.

This chain joins TRBV12-3 or TRBV12-4 and TRBJ1-1; unclear D gene. The CDR3 length is 13 residues. The V gene lost 6 bases and the J gene lost 4 bases, with 12 bases spanning the gap. DNA for the CDR3: TGTGCCAGCAGGGACGGCTCACTCACTGAAGCTTTCTTT. The encoded protein is CASRDGSLTEAFF.

This clonotype was seen a handful of times. This chain connects TRBV9 to TRBJ2-3, with D perhaps TRBD1 or TRBD2 (5 bases each). The CDR3 consists of 11 residues. Germline V CDR1 and CDR2: SGDLS, YYNGEE. V shed 2 bases and J shed 11 bases, with 9 bases lying between them. Here the CDR3 DNA reads TGTGCCAGCAGCGTTGGGACCTTGCAGTATTTT. Amino acids: CASSVGTLQYF.